Below are 9 T cell receptor beta chains sequenced from a single sample in a study of shared clonotypes between healthy human individuals. Terminally differentiated effector memory CD45RA+ cells were excluded by CCR7 positive selection of CD45RO-negative cells. Some clones are missing from TCRdb's copy, which holds only in-frame ones; the method was immunoSEQ multiplex PCR. Of more than 2 million clones listed, over 85% are singletons. Sequencing was done on a sample of naive CD8+ T cells from PBMCs. These receptors were obtained from a man between 18 and 29 years old in good health. Some clones in this sample may be carry-over from other donors' samples.

CDR3 bases: TGTGCCAGCAGTATACAAATCCCCACAGGGTCCCACGAGCAGTACTTC. This sequence encodes CASSIQIPTGSHEQYF. The chain carries TRBV27 and TRBJ2-7; a possible D gene is TRBD1 (6 bases). The CDR3 spans 16 residues. Germline V lookup: CDR1 MNHEY, CDR2 SMNVEV (reference sequence). V was clipped by 5 bases and J by 5 bases, with 22 bases between them.

To note about this clone: A junction boundary mismatches the germline segment, possibly from a read error. This chain joins TRBV11-2 and TRBJ2-7; a possible D gene is TRBD1 (5 bases). The germline gives CDR1 SGHAT, CDR2 FQNNGV. CDR3 length: 13 residues. For the CDR3, the DNA is TGTGCCAGCAGCTTATATCGGTCCGGACATGACAACTTC. Residues: CASSLYRSGHDNF. The variable domain in full, with the rest retrieved from reference TRBV11-2 and TRBJ2-7, is EAGVAQSPRYKIIEKRQSVAFWCNPISGHATLYWYQQILGQGPKLLIQFQNNGVVDDSQLPKDRFSAERLKGVDSTLKIQPAKLEDSAVYLCASSLYRSGHDNFGPGTRLTVT.

In this sample, this clone turned up a few times. The chain is built from TRBV28 and TRBJ1-1; perhaps TRBD1 as D (5 bases). The V end lost 3 bases, the J end lost 4 bases, and 12 bases lay between the germline ends. Germline CDR1 and CDR2: MDHEN and SYDVKM. The CDR3 loop spans 14 amino acids. The CDR3 is CASSFSWGLTEAFF. CDR3 bases: TGTGCCAGCAGTTTCTCGTGGGGCCTCACTGAAGCTTTCTTT.

The rearrangement links TRBV6-5 to TRBJ2-4; D gene unclear. Germline V gene data show CDR1 as MNHEY and CDR2 as SVGAGI. The CDR3 consists of 14 residues. V dropped 2 bases and J dropped 6 bases, with 11 bases sitting between them. CDR3 nucleotide sequence: TGTGCCAGCAGTTACAAAACGGACGGAAACATTCAGTACTTC. Translated, it gives CASSYKTDGNIQYF.

Concerning this clone itself: The identical CDR3 is also encoded by other nucleotide sequences in the sample. The rearrangement links TRBV19 to TRBJ1-5; possibly TRBD1 for D (5 bases). The CDR3 covers 14 residues. CDR1 is LNHDA and CDR2 is SQIVND in the germline V gene (reference sequence). Between the trimmed V and J ends, which lost 3 bases and 5 bases, there was a span of 11 bases. CDR3 amino acids: CASSIRDGDQPQHF. The CDR3 DNA reads as TGTGCCAGTAGTATCCGGGACGGCGATCAGCCCCAGCATTTT.

J is TRBJ1-1 and V is TRBV7-9; 8 bases align to TRBD1. The junction had 5 bases not matched to a gene; V was cut back by 5 bases and J by 3 bases. Per the germline V gene, CDR1 is SEHNR and CDR2 is FQNEAQ (reference sequence). This CDR3 spans 14 amino acids. CDR3 sequence reads: CASSEDRGYTEAFF. Here the CDR3 DNA reads TGTGCCAGCAGCGAAGACAGGGGATACACTGAAGCTTTCTTT.

V and J are TRBV18 and TRBJ2-1; a possible D gene is TRBD1 (6 bases). The CDR3 is 14 amino acids. V shed 5 bases and J shed 4 bases, with 12 bases lying between them. CDR1 is KGHSH and CDR2 is LQKENI in the germline V gene. This chain's CDR3 is CASSTWTEYNEQFF. In DNA, the CDR3 is TGTGCCAGCTCAACGTGGACAGAATACAATGAGCAGTTCTTC.

On this clone itself: One end of the junction fails to match germline, which may point to a read error. The rearrangement joins TRBV4-1 to TRBJ1-2, with a weak D call TRBD1 (5 bases). Germline V CDR1 and CDR2: MGHRA, YSYEKL. The CDR3 extends over 14 amino acids. The DNA for the CDR3 is TGCGCCAGCAGCCAAGTATCAGGGAACTATGGCTACGCCTTC. Its translation: CASSQVSGNYGYAF.

The V and J genes are TRBV11-2 and TRBJ2-2; a possible D gene is TRBD1 (5 bases). V lost 3 bases to trimming and J lost 1 base, with 9 bases between them. The CDR3 length is 15 residues. Germline-derived CDR1 and CDR2 are SGHAT and FQNNGV. The chain's CDR3 is CASSFFQGNTGELFF. The CDR3 coding sequence is TGTGCCAGCAGCTTTTTCCAGGGGAACACCGGGGAGCTGTTTTTT.